These 2 T cell receptor beta chains originate from one sample sequenced in a study of beta chain features in type 1 diabetes. Findings and limits, study-wide: Shorter TCRB CDR3s, moderately but significantly so, were found in Type 1 diabetes patients in all four CD4+ subsets.

Expressed TCRB transcripts were sequenced because the isolated RNA had all been reverse transcribed beforehand. TCRdb's copy holds only in-frame clones and misses some; the assay was immunoSEQ multiplex PCR. This sample yields about 270,000 clones, of which roughly an eighth are seen a single time; 0.015% to 0.02% belongs to the top ten. The antigens for these receptors are not known. Material for sequencing was naive CD4+ T cells from blood. These TCRs come from a man aged 30 to 39 with type 1 diabetes.

This clone was observed a handful of times. This chain connects TRBV28 to TRBJ2-2, with D possibly TRBD1 on 6 matching bases. The CDR3 has 16 residues. The V and J ends lost 10 bases and 3 bases respectively, with 21 bases between them. Germline-derived CDR1 and CDR2 are MDHEN and SYDVKM. CDR3 sequence (DNA): TGTGCCACCAGCGGTCCCAGGGGTGGATACACCGGGGAGCTGTTTTTT. This translates into CATSGPRGGYTGELFF.

CDR3 coding DNA: TGCGCCAGCAGCCACCATAGCGGGAGAAATGAGCAGTTCTTC. It translates to CASSHHSGRNEQFF. This sequence joins TRBV4-3 and TRBJ2-1, with TRBD2 matching 9 bases. The CDR3 runs 14 residues. The germline V gene encodes CDR1 LGHNA and CDR2 YSLEER. Trimming removed 3 bases from V and 7 bases from J; junction bases left unmatched: 4.